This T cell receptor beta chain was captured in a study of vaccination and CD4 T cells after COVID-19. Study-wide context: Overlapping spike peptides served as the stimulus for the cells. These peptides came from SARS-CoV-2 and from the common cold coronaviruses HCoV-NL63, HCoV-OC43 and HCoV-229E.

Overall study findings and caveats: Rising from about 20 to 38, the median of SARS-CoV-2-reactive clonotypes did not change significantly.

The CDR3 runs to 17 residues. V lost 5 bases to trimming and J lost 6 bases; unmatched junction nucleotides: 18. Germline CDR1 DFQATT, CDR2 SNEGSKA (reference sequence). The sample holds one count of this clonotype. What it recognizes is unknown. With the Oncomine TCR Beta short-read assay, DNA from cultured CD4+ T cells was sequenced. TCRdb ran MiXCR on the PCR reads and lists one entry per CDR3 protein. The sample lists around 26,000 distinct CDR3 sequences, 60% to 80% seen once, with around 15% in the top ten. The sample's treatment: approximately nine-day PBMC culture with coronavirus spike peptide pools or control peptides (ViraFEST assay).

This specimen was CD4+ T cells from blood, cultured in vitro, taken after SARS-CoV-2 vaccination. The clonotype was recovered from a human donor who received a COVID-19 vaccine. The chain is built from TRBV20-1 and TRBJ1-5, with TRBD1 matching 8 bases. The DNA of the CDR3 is TGCAGTGCTTGGGGGCAGGGGGCTATCTCGGCAACTCAGCCCCAGCATTTT. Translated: CSAWGQGAISATQPQHF.